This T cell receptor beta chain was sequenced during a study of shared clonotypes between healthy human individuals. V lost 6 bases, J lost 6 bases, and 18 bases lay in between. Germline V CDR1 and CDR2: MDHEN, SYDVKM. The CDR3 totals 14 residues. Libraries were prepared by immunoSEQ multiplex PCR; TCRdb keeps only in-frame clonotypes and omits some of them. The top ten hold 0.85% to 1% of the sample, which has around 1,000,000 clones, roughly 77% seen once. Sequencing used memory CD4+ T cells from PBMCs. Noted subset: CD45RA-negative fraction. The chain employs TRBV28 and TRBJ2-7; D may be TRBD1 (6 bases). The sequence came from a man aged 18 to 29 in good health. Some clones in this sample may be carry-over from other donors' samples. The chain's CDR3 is CASRASGGAGEQYF. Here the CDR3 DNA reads TGTGCCAGCAGGGCATCTGGGGGCGCGGGCGAGCAGTACTTC.